This T cell receptor beta chain was captured in a study of blood T cell repertoires in COVID-19. Across the whole study: Both acute and convalescent COVID-19 samples were obtained from the United States, Italy and Spain. The cDNA or gDNA used as material had been derived from T cells, B-cell-depleted T cells, or PBMCs.

Methods used by the authors: Researchers report that nucleated cell counts were estimated from reference gene primer amplification. TCRdb's table, derived via immunoSEQ multiplex PCR, lists solely in-frame clones and lacks some. V and J calls and clone size are given by that table; D and trimming were obtained from the DNA. The sample holds 32,000 or so clones, 85% to 90% seen once. This clone was observed many times. V was clipped by 4 bases and J by 4 bases; unmatched bases: 14. The CDR3 contains 16 residues. The germline V gene encodes CDR1 SGHRS and CDR2 YFSETQ. V and J are TRBV5-1 and TRBJ2-7; the match to TRBD2 covers 7 bases. The specimen was peripheral blood. The clonotype originates from a man aged 65 to 79 with acute or convalescent COVID-19. CDR3 sequence: CASSPGGGGPEYEQYF. In nucleotides, the CDR3 is TGCGCCAGCAGCCCTGGTGGGGGAGGGCCGGAGTACGAGCAGTACTTC.